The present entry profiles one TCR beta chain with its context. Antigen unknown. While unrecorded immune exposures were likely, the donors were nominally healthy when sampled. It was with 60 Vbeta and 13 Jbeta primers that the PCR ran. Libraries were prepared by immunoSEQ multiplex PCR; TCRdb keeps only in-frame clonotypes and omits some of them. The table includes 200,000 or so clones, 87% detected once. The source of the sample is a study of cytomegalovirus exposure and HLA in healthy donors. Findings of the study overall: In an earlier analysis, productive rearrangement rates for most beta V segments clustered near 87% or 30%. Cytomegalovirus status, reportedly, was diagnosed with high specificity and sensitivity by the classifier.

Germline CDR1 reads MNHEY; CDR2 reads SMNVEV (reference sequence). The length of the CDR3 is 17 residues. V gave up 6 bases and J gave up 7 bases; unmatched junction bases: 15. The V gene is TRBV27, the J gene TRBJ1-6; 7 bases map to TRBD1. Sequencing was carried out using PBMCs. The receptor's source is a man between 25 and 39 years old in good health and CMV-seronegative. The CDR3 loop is CASRPRSVRGFNSPLHF. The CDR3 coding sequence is TGTGCCAGCAGGCCGCGCTCTGTCAGGGGGTTCAATTCACCCCTCCACTTT.